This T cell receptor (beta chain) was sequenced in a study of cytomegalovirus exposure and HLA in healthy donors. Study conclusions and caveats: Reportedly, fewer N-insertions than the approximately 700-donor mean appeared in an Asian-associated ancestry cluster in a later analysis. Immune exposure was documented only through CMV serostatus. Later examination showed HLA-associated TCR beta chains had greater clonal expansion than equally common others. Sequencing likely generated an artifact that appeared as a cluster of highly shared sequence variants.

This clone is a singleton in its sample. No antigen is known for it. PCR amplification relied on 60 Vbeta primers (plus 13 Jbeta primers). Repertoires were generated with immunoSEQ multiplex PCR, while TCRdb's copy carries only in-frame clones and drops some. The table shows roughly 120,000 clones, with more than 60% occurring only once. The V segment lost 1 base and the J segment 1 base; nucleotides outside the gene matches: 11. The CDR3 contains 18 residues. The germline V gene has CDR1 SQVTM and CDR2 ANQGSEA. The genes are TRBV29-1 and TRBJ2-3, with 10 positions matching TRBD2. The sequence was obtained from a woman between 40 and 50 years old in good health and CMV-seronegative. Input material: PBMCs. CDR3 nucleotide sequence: TGCAGCGTTGAAGGGGCGCTAGCGGGGGTGTGGGGCACAGATACGCAGTATTTT. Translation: CSVEGALAGVWGTDTQYF.